Below are 24 T cell receptor beta chains sequenced from a single sample in a study of OX40 agonist ivuxolimab in advanced cancers. The method was immunoSEQ multiplex PCR; TCRdb's version includes in-frame clones alone and lacks a portion of them. Of 50,000 to 65,000 clones listed, roughly 89% are singletons. Material: CD4+ or CD8+ T cells sorted from blood, obtained in a trial of the OX40 agonist ivuxolimab. The receptors were gathered from an adult with an advanced solid tumor such as melanoma, head and neck, liver or kidney cancer.

V usage is TRBV18 and J usage is TRBJ2-1, with a possible D match to TRBD2 (5 bases). V lost 2 bases to trimming and J lost 5 bases, with 13 bases between them. Germline CDR1 KGHSH, CDR2 LQKENI. The CDR3 consists of 15 residues. CDR3 DNA sequence: TGTGCCAGCTCACCAATCGGGGTAAGAGACAATGAGCAGTTCTTC. Translating it yields CASSPIGVRDNEQFF. The entire variable domain, with the rest obtained from reference TRBV18 and TRBJ2-1, is as follows: NAGVMQNPRHLVRRRGQEARLRCSPMKGHSHVYWYRQLPEEGLKFMVYLQKENIIDESGMPKERFSAEFPKEGPSILRIQQVVRGDSAAYFCASSPIGVRDNEQFFGPGTRLTVL.

The V and J genes are TRBV5-4 and TRBJ2-1; D uncertain. V was cut by 1 base and J by 15 bases, with 14 bases left in between. The CDR3 is made up of 12 amino acids. In germline, CDR1 is SGHNT, CDR2 YYREEE (reference sequence). CDR3 residues: CASSLSGSALFF. CDR3 sequence (DNA): TGTGCCAGCAGCTTGTCGGGTTCGGCTCTGTTCTTC.

V and J are TRBV5-6 and TRBJ2-7; 8 nucleotides line up with TRBD2. Trimming at V came to 3 bases and at J to 3 bases, leaving 8 bases not matched to a gene. CDR3 length equals 15 residues. CDR1 SGHDT and CDR2 YYEEEE come from the germline V gene. CDR3 DNA sequence: TGTGCCAGCAGCTATGCGGGAGGCAACCTCTACGAGCAGTACTTC. It codes for CASSYAGGNLYEQYF.

The V call is TRBV30, the J call TRBJ2-7; 12 nucleotides line up with TRBD2. The CDR3 contains 14 residues. Unmatched junction bases numbered 2, after V lost 1 base and J lost 4 bases. CDR1 is GTSNPN, CDR2 SVGIG, per germline (reference sequence). The CDR3 region is CAWSGGLAGYEQYF. Written as DNA, the CDR3 is TGTGCCTGGAGTGGCGGACTAGCGGGGTACGAGCAGTACTTC.

The V and J genes are TRBV5-5 and TRBJ2-7, with 7 bases matching TRBD1. Germline V lookup: CDR1 SGHKS, CDR2 YYEKEE (reference sequence). This CDR3 comprises 14 residues. V was clipped by 0 bases and J by 9 bases; unmatched bases: 9. CDR3 bases: TGTGCCAGCAGCTTGGGGACAGGCCACTTGGGGCAGTACTTC. Its protein is CASSLGTGHLGQYF.

The chain has TRBV11-2 and TRBJ1-4, with D uncertain. Trimming left V 5 bases short and J 0 bases short, with 7 bases between. This CDR3 is 14 amino acids long. The germline V gene encodes CDR1 SGHAT and CDR2 FQNNGV. CDR3 DNA: TGTGCCAGCAGCCGCAGTTCAACTAATGAAAAACTGTTTTTT. It codes for CASSRSSTNEKLFF.

The DNA for the CDR3 is TGTGCCAGCAGCTTGGGCAGAGGTGGTGAAGCTTTCTTT. Translation gives CASSLGRGGEAFF. The chain joins TRBV5-4 to TRBJ1-1; D is undetermined. This CDR3 comprises 13 residues. The V and J ends lost 0 bases and 7 bases respectively, with 10 bases between them. Germline CDR1 is SGHNT and CDR2 is YYREEE (reference sequence).

V gene TRBV6-1 combines with J gene TRBJ2-3; 8 nucleotides align to TRBD1. Unmatched junction bases numbered 7, after V lost 4 bases and J lost 1 base. The CDR3 runs 16 residues. Germline CDR1 is MNHNS and CDR2 is SASEGT. CDR3 DNA sequence: TGTGCCAGCAGTGCGAGGGACAGGTTGGGCACAGATACGCAGTATTTT. It codes for CASSARDRLGTDTQYF.

The chain has TRBV7-8 and TRBJ1-2; no definite D call. CDR3 size: 14 residues. CDR1 is SGHVS and CDR2 is FQNEAQ in the germline V gene. V was cut by 4 bases and J by 8 bases, with 17 bases left in between. For the CDR3, the DNA is TGTGCCAGCAGCTCCAGACACTCCCCCGGGGGCTACACCTTC. This gives the protein CASSSRHSPGGYTF. Complete variable domain (other parts from reference TRBV7-8 and TRBJ1-2): GAGVSQSPRYKVAKRGQDVALRCDPISGHVSLFWYQQALGQGPEFLTYFQNEAQLDKSGLPSDRFFAERPEGSVSTLKIQRTQQEDSAVYLCASSSRHSPGGYTFGSGTRLTVV.

The gene calls are TRBV5-1 and TRBJ2-1, with 8 bases matching TRBD2. Trimming removed 4 bases from V and 0 bases from J; junction bases left unmatched: 0. The CDR3 is made up of 14 amino acids. CDR1 and CDR2 (germline): SGHRS, YFSETQ. The CDR3 nucleotides are TGCGCCAGCAGCGGGACTAGCTCCTACAATGAGCAGTTCTTC. It translates to CASSGTSSYNEQFF.

The V gene is TRBV7-6, the J gene TRBJ1-6, with D perhaps TRBD1 (6 bases). Germline V gene data show CDR1 as SGHVS and CDR2 as FNYEAQ. The CDR3 is 15 residues long. With 4 bases removed from V and 7 bases from J, the gap between germline ends came to 14 bases. The CDR3: CASSSSVQGNSPLHF. In DNA form, the CDR3 reads TGTGCCAGCAGCTCATCTGTACAGGGAAATTCACCCCTCCACTTT.

This sequence joins TRBV7-2 and TRBJ1-2; 7 bases align to TRBD1. The CDR3 consists of 13 residues. V dropped 5 bases and J dropped 4; count of bases not matched to a gene: 4. The germline gives CDR1 SGHTA, CDR2 FQGNSA. The CDR3 DNA reads TGTGCCAGCAGCCCGGACAGGATCTATGGCTACACCTTC. The encoded protein is CASSPDRIYGYTF.

The chain is built from TRBV18 and TRBJ1-2; no clear D. The CDR3 extends over 13 amino acids. Germline lookup yields CDR1 KGHSH and CDR2 LQKENI. Trimming cost V 3 bases and J 4 bases, with 9 bases left between them. The CDR3 DNA reads as TGTGCCAGCTCACCCGGTTCCGCCTATGGCTACACCTTC. It codes for CASSPGSAYGYTF. Drawing the rest from reference TRBV18 and TRBJ1-2, the complete variable domain is NAGVMQNPRHLVRRRGQEARLRCSPMKGHSHVYWYRQLPEEGLKFMVYLQKENIIDESGMPKERFSAEFPKEGPSILRIQQVVRGDSAAYFCASSPGSAYGYTFGSGTRLTVV.

This clone was seen just once. The V and J genes are TRBV19 and TRBJ2-3, with D hard to call. Germline CDR1 LNHDA, CDR2 SQIVND (reference sequence). The CDR3 covers 14 residues. The V end lost 2 bases, the J end lost 0 bases, and 6 bases lay between the germline ends. Here the CDR3 reads CASSISGSTDTQYF. DNA for the CDR3: TGTGCCAGTAGTATATCGGGTAGCACAGATACGCAGTATTTT.

The sample holds one count of this clone. The chain carries TRBV7-9 and TRBJ2-1; 9 bases are shared with TRBD2. The CDR3 length is 17 residues. Germline assignment: CDR1 SEHNR and CDR2 FQNEAQ (reference sequence). J lost 0 bases, V lost 4 bases, and 7 bases had no gene match. In DNA form, the CDR3 reads TGTGCCAGCAGCTCCTTAGGACTAGCGAGCTCCTACAATGAGCAGTTCTTC. It translates to CASSSLGLASSYNEQFF.

The chain combines TRBV11-2 with TRBJ2-2, with D unclear. Per the germline V gene, CDR1 is SGHAT and CDR2 is FQNNGV. V lost 3 bases and J 6 bases, leaving 14 bases between the germline ends. The CDR3 is 15 residues long. The CDR3 here is CASSLGPSVSGELFF. The CDR3 DNA follows: TGTGCCAGCAGCTTGGGCCCCTCCGTGTCCGGGGAGCTGTTTTTT.

The rearrangement links TRBV30 to TRBJ2-7; a possible D gene is TRBD2 (5 bases). Per germline, CDR1 GTSNPN and CDR2 SVGIG (reference sequence). The CDR3 loop spans 12 amino acids. Trimming removed 2 bases from V and 4 bases from J, with 9 bases in between. The CDR3 loop is CAWSPRGYEQYF. In DNA, the CDR3 is TGTGCCTGGAGTCCCCGGGGTTACGAGCAGTACTTC.

The chain combines TRBV29-1 with TRBJ1-1; no reliable D call. The CDR3 is made up of 13 amino acids. V shed 2 bases and J shed 4 bases, with 11 bases lying between them. Germline V CDR1 and CDR2: SQVTM, ANQGSEA. The CDR3 region has the DNA TGCAGCGTTGAAAACCGGGAGGCCACTGAAGCTTTCTTT. It is translated as CSVENREATEAFF.

The chain's CDR3 is CASSATYEQYF. Written as DNA, the CDR3 is TGTGCCAGCAGCGCGACTTACGAGCAGTACTTC. V and J are TRBV6-5 and TRBJ2-7; D call uncertain. V was shortened by 6 bases and J by 4 bases, with 7 bases between the two germline ends. CDR1 is MNHEY and CDR2 is SVGAGI in the germline V gene. This CDR3 has 11 residues.

V and J are TRBV30 and TRBJ1-4; 7 bases line up with TRBD1. Germline V gene data show CDR1 as GTSNPN and CDR2 as SVGIG (reference sequence). CDR3 length equals 13 residues. J lost 6 bases, V lost 5 bases, and 6 bases had no gene match. The CDR3 nucleotides are TGTGCCTGGCAGACAGGGAGTTATGAAAAACTGTTTTTT. As protein: CAWQTGSYEKLFF.

DNA of the CDR3: TGTGCCAGCAGCCGGGACAGAAATGAAAAACTGTTTTTT. Translating gives CASSRDRNEKLFF. The chain has TRBV2 and TRBJ1-4, with 7 positions matching TRBD1. The CDR3 consists of 13 residues. V was clipped by 6 bases and J by 5 bases; unmatched bases: 3. Germline lookup yields CDR1 SNHLY and CDR2 FYNNEI.

The chain has TRBV11-2 and TRBJ2-1; D unclear. Trimming stripped 5 bases from V and 9 bases from J, with 14 bases between. The CDR3 runs 13 residues. Per germline, CDR1 SGHAT and CDR2 FQNNGV. CDR3 amino acids: CASSIAQFGEQFF. Here the CDR3 DNA reads TGTGCCAGCAGCATAGCCCAGTTCGGTGAGCAGTTCTTC.

The chain combines TRBV4-3 with TRBJ2-1; D possibly corresponds to TRBD2 (6 bases). This CDR3 is 18 amino acids long. Germline-derived CDR1 and CDR2 are LGHNA and YSLEER. The V end was cut by 0 bases, the J end by 3 bases, with 18 bases between. CDR3 nucleotides: TGCGCCAGCAGCCAAGATCTTTCTCTGTCAGCGGGCTACAATGAGCAGTTCTTC. Translation gives CASSQDLSLSAGYNEQFF.

This CDR3 reads CATSRDRTGAGEQYF. The CDR3 bases are TGTGCCACCAGCAGAGATCGGACAGGGGCGGGGGAGCAGTACTTC. The chain uses TRBV15 and TRBJ2-7, with 9 bases identical to TRBD1. This CDR3 has 15 amino acids. The V gene end was trimmed by 0 bases and the J gene end by 7 bases; junction bases not matched to a gene: 7. Per the germline V gene, CDR1 is LNHNV and CDR2 is YYDKDF (reference sequence).